This TCR beta chain was observed in a study of blood T cell repertoires in COVID-19. Using immunoSEQ multiplex PCR, the repertoire was profiled, and TCRdb retains in-frame clones only, with some absent. There are 150,000 to 200,000 clones in the sample; 90% occur only once, and 15% to 20% lies in the top ten. The CDR3 runs 14 residues. V dropped 4 bases and J dropped 5 bases, with 11 bases sitting between them. From germline, CDR1 is KGHDR and CDR2 SFDVKD. J is TRBJ1-5 and V is TRBV24-1; D is undetermined. The TCR was taken from a man in his fifties or sixties with active or convalescent COVID-19. Sample: peripheral blood. CDR3 sequence: CATSDSDLDQPQHF. In nucleotides, the CDR3 is TGTGCCACCAGTGACTCCGACTTAGATCAGCCCCAGCATTTT.